This is a list of T cell receptor beta chains from one sample in a study of blood T cell repertoires in COVID-19. The repertoire was sequenced with immunoSEQ multiplex PCR; TCRdb's copy has only in-frame clones and lacks some. The table lists around 150,000 clones, about 81% of them singletons. The material sequenced was peripheral blood. The receptors originated from a human donor in a cohort sampled during active COVID-19. Both conserved end residues are part of each CDR3. Each record gives: clone size, V gene, J gene, D gene, CDR3 DNA, CDR3 protein. D genes are given only for firm matches. A clone size is listed for some rows: how often the clone was seen (once, few, many), or a class if it is expanded.

>.|TRBV25-1|TRBJ1-4|TRBD1
TGTGCCAGCAGTTTGGACAGGGCGGAAAAACTGTTTTTT
CASSLDRAEKLFF
>.|TRBV4-1|TRBJ1-1|.
TGCGCCAGCAGCCAAGCGGTGGGGGGACCGGGGACTGAAGCTTTCTTT
CASSQAVGGPGTEAFF
>once|TRBV29-1|TRBJ2-3|.
TGCAGCGTCGTCAGGGGGGAGAGCACAGATACGCAGTATTTT
CSVVRGESTDTQYF
>few|TRBV6-9|TRBJ2-6|TRBD2
TGTGCCAGCAGTCGCCGACTAGCGGGGGACTCTGGGGCCAACGTCCTGACTTTC
CASSRRLAGDSGANVLTF
>few|TRBV9|TRBJ1-3|.
TGTGCCAGCAGCGGAGAGGACACCATATATTTT
CASSGEDTIYF
>.|TRBV15|TRBJ2-7|TRBD2
TGTGCCACCGCACATCATAGCGGGACCTTTTACGAGCAGTACTTC
CATAHHSGTFYEQYF
>few|TRBV2|TRBJ1-3|.
TGTGCCAGCAGTGGTCTCTCTGGAAACACCATATATTTT
CASSGLSGNTIYF
>.|TRBV2|TRBJ2-1|TRBD2
TGTGCCAGCAGGAGGTCTAGCGGGGCCTACAATGAGCAGTTCTTC
CASRRSSGAYNEQFF
>.|TRBV7-7|TRBJ2-7|.
TGTGCTAGCAGCCTCGACAGGAGCTCCTACGAGCAGTACTTC
CASSLDRSSYEQYF
>.|TRBV7-2|TRBJ2-5|.
TGTGCCAGCAGCTTACGGCAGGGGGGCGGAGAGACCCAGTACTTC
CASSLRQGGGETQYF
>.|TRBV7-9|TRBJ1-2|.
TGTGCCAGCAGCACTGAGGTCTATGGCTACACCTTC
CASSTEVYGYTF
>.|TRBV6-1|TRBJ2-2|TRBD2
TGTGCCAGCAGTGAAAGGACTAGCGTTGGCACCGGGGAGCTGTTTTTT
CASSERTSVGTGELFF
>.|TRBV7-9|TRBJ2-1|.
TGTGCCAGCAGCTTAGTGGGCTCGAGCTCCTACAATGAGCAGTTCTTC
CASSLVGSSSYNEQFF
>once|TRBV2|TRBJ2-1|.
TGTGCCAGCAGAGTTACAGTTCATGAGCAGTTCTTC
CASRVTVHEQFF
>.|TRBV12-3/TRBV12-4|TRBJ2-7|.
TGTGCCAGCAGCCCAGGTCTGGCCGAGCAGTACTTC
CASSPGLAEQYF
>.|TRBV19|TRBJ2-1|TRBD2
TGTGCCAGTAGGGGACTAGCGGGAAAGAGCTCCTACAATGAGCAGTTCTTC
CASRGLAGKSSYNEQFF
>few|TRBV2|TRBJ1-5|.
TGTGCCAGCAGTGAAGTGGGGGGTTTTCAGCCCCAGCATTTT
CASSEVGGFQPQHF
>.|TRBV7-9|TRBJ1-5|TRBD1
TGTGCCAGCAGCCTAGAGACAGGGACTAATCAGCCCCAGCATTTT
CASSLETGTNQPQHF
>.|TRBV20-1|TRBJ1-5|.
TGCAGTGCTAGTTCGTATGACAGATTATATAGCAATCAGCCCCAGCATTTT
CSASSYDRLYSNQPQHF
>.|TRBV27|TRBJ1-1|TRBD1
TGTGCCAGCAGCCTCTACAGGGGGCGCGGGGTGAACACTGAAGCTTTCTTT
CASSLYRGRGVNTEAFF
>.|TRBV11-2|TRBJ2-1|TRBD1
TGTGCCAGCAGCTCCCCTTCCGGGACAGGAGAGTACAATGAGCAGTTCTTC
CASSSPSGTGEYNEQFF
>.|TRBV30|TRBJ2-2|.
TGTGCCTGGAGTGTAGCAGGGGTGGGCGGGGAGCTGTTTTTT
CAWSVAGVGGELFF
>.|TRBV28|TRBJ1-2|TRBD1
TGTGCCAGCAGTTTGACAGGGAACGGCTACACCTTC
CASSLTGNGYTF
>few|TRBV4-1|TRBJ2-7|.
TGCGCCAGCAGCCCTACCCTAACCTACGAGCAGTACTTC
CASSPTLTYEQYF
>.|TRBV10-2|TRBJ1-1|.
TGCGCCAGCAGTGACGGGGTCGGGGTAACTTTCTTT
CASSDGVGVTFF
>.|TRBV9|TRBJ2-7|TRBD2
TGTGCCAGCAGCGTAGAGTCTAGCGGGCCCTACGAGCAGTACTTC
CASSVESSGPYEQYF
>.|TRBV12-3/TRBV12-4|TRBJ2-4|TRBD1
TGTGCCAGCGCCGGGACAGGGGTGGACATTCAGTACTTC
CASAGTGVDIQYF
>.|TRBV10-3|TRBJ2-7|.
TGTGCCATCAGCCCCGACAGTTACGAGCAGTACTTC
CAISPDSYEQYF
>.|TRBV7-2|TRBJ2-5|TRBD2
TGTGCCAGCAGCCAGAACGCGGGGGGTGGGCAGACCCAGTACTTC
CASSQNAGGGQTQYF
>.|TRBV7-6|TRBJ2-3|.
TGTGCCAGCAGCTTATGGACAGACACAGATACGCAGTATTTT
CASSLWTDTDTQYF
>.|TRBV25-1|TRBJ1-1|TRBD1
TGTGCCAGCAGTGTGGGGCGGCAGGGGGCGGGCACTGAAGCTTTCTTT
CASSVGRQGAGTEAFF
>.|TRBV10-1|TRBJ2-3|.
TGCGCCAGCAGTTTTAGCCCGGGAGATACGCAGTATTTT
CASSFSPGDTQYF
>.|TRBV27|TRBJ2-3|TRBD2
TGTGCCAGCACCCGGACTAGCGCCAACACAGATACGCAGTATTTT
CASTRTSANTDTQYF
>.|TRBV6-4|TRBJ1-1|.
TGTGCCAGCAGTGACTTGGCAGGGTTTTTGAACACTGAAGCTTTCTTT
CASSDLAGFLNTEAFF
>few|TRBV11-3|TRBJ2-3|TRBD1
TGTGCCAGCAGCTCGGGACAGGTGGGCCCAGATACGCAGTATTTT
CASSSGQVGPDTQYF
>.|TRBV29-1|TRBJ1-2|TRBD1
TGCAGCGTTACAGGGGCCCGAGGCTACACCTTC
CSVTGARGYTF
>.|TRBV20-1|TRBJ2-5|.
TGCAGTGCTAGTTGGGGGACATCGGAGGAGACCCAGTACTTC
CSASWGTSEETQYF
>.|TRBV18|TRBJ2-7|.
TGTGCCAGCTCACCGACTTACGAGCAGTACTTC
CASSPTYEQYF
>once|TRBV10-3|TRBJ2-7|TRBD1
TGTGCCATCAGGCCACCAGGGACAGGCTCCTACGAGCAGTACTTC
CAIRPPGTGSYEQYF
>.|TRBV6-5|TRBJ2-3|.
TGTGCCAGCTGGGGGCAGGGGGGTGGCACAGATACGCAGTATTTT
CASWGQGGGTDTQYF
>.|TRBV3-1/TRBV3-2|TRBJ2-1|TRBD2
TGTGCCAGCAGCCAGGGGAGGGGCAGCAAATCGGGCGGCTACAATGAGCAGTTCTTC
CASSQGRGSKSGGYNEQFF
>.|TRBV7-9|TRBJ2-1|.
TGTGCCAGCAGCTTAGCGGGCAGTTACAATGAGCAGTTCTTC
CASSLAGSYNEQFF
>.|TRBV6-5|TRBJ2-2|TRBD1
TGTGCCAGCAGTTTAGGGGGCTTTTACACCGGGGAGCTGTTTTTT
CASSLGGFYTGELFF
>.|TRBV30|TRBJ2-3|TRBD2
TGTGCCTGGAGTGGAGCGGGGAGCACAGATACGCAGTATTTT
CAWSGAGSTDTQYF
>.|TRBV4-1|TRBJ2-3|TRBD2
TGCGCCAGCAGCCAGTTAGCGGGGGGAACAGATACGCAGTATTTT
CASSQLAGGTDTQYF
>.|TRBV7-9|TRBJ2-5|.
TGTGCCAGCAGCTTCCCAGCGGCACAAGGAGAGACCCAGTACTTC
CASSFPAAQGETQYF
>.|TRBV7-9|TRBJ1-2|TRBD1
TGTGCCAGCAGCCCACCACCGGGACAGGGATTTGGCTACACCTTC
CASSPPPGQGFGYTF
>.|TRBV5-7|TRBJ2-1|TRBD2
TGTGCCAGACAAGTGCGGGAGGACAATGAGCAGTTCTTC
CARQVREDNEQFF
>once|TRBV7-7|TRBJ2-2|TRBD1
TGTGCTAGCAGCTCAGGGACAGTGACCGGGGAGCTGTTTTTT
CASSSGTVTGELFF
>.|TRBV4-3|TRBJ1-4|TRBD1
TGCGCCAGCAGCCAAGATCTTGGGACAGGGGGCCTTTCTAATGAAAAACTGTTTTTT
CASSQDLGTGGLSNEKLFF
>.|TRBV10-3|TRBJ1-3|.
TGTGCCATCAGTGACGGGGTGGTCTCTGGAAACACCATATATTTT
CAISDGVVSGNTIYF
>.|TRBV18|TRBJ2-2|TRBD1
TGTGCCAGCTCACCCTATTCGGGACAGGGTCGAGCCGGGGAGCTGTTTTTT
CASSPYSGQGRAGELFF
>.|TRBV27|TRBJ1-5|TRBD1
TGTGCCAGCAGTTGGGACAGGGTCGATCAGCCCCAGCATTTT
CASSWDRVDQPQHF
>.|TRBV6-5|TRBJ2-3|.
TGTGCCAGCAAGGGGGTCACAGATACGCAGTATTTT
CASKGVTDTQYF
>.|TRBV10-3|TRBJ2-1|TRBD1
TGTGCCATCAGTGAGGCCGAGATGACAGGGGGCATGTTCTTC
CAISEAEMTGGMFF
>.|TRBV18|TRBJ1-2|TRBD1
TGTGCCAGCTCCCTCAAGGGGGGACAGGGGTTCAGTGGTACCGGCTACACCTTC
CASSLKGGQGFSGTGYTF
>.|TRBV7-8|TRBJ2-5|.
TGTGCCAGCAGGGAAACACAGGGACGGCGGGTGAAAGAGACCCAGTACTTC
CASRETQGRRVKETQYF
>.|TRBV5-4|TRBJ2-3|TRBD2
TGTGCCGCTAGCGGGGGGGCCACGAGCACAGATACGCAGTATTTT
CAASGGATSTDTQYF
>.|TRBV3-1/TRBV3-2|TRBJ1-2|.
TGCCCGAACAGCGGGGGGGCCAACTATGGCTACACCTTC
CPNSGGANYGYTF
>.|TRBV28|TRBJ2-2|.
TGTGCCAGCAGGGGACTGGGGAACACCGGGGAGCTGTTTTTT
CASRGLGNTGELFF